The subject of this entry is one TCR beta chain. Profiled with immunoSEQ multiplex PCR; TCRdb holds only in-frame clones, not every one. The profile covers about 150,000 clones, with just under 95% appearing a single time and 13% to 15% taken by the ten largest. The data stem from a study of control samples from healthy donors and cancer patients. From germline, CDR1 is ENHRY and CDR2 SYGVKD. V was cut by 0 bases and J by 1 base, with 11 bases left in between. The CDR3 covers 16 residues. The receptor was isolated from a man aged 60 to 75 with colorectal cancer. The chain combines TRBV10-3 with TRBJ2-3; D tentatively fits TRBD1 or TRBD2 (5 bases each). Sequencing input: PBMCs. The CDR3: CAISESRGPGTDTQYF. The CDR3 DNA is TGTGCCATCAGTGAGTCGAGGGGCCCGGGCACAGATACGCAGTATTTT.